This T cell receptor (beta chain) appears in the sequencing data of a study of T cells in Graves' hyperthyroidism and ophthalmopathy. Only a few counts were recorded for this clonotype. Its antigen is unknown. Points from the study as a whole: In the blood, most expanded thyroid clonotypes above 0.001 appeared as well.

V was trimmed by 2 bases and J by 0 bases, leaving 11 bases between them. The CDR3 runs to 16 residues. Germline V gives CDR1 MGHRA, CDR2 YSYEKL. TCR beta CDR3 regions were amplified from RNA transcripts. The HTBI primer set drove a first-round RT-PCR of the TCR CDR3. Each CDR3 protein is one row after TCRdb ran MiXCR on the multiplex PCR reads. The sample has some 560,000 distinct CDR3 sequences, about 15% seen once; the top ten hold about 15%. These patients, aged 18 to 65, had recently diagnosed hyperthyroidism lasting under 2 months. Diagnoses were made from clinical symptoms, serum measures (thyroxine and TRAb), thyroid ultrasound and orbital computed tomography. About 10 ml of fresh peripheral blood supplied the PBMCs.

The sample was blood. The chain has TRBV4-1 and TRBJ1-3; no clear D gene. The source is a woman aged 35 to 49 with Graves' hyperthyroidism. This CDR3 reads CASSQSQANSGNTIYF. The CDR3 coding sequence is TGCGCCAGCAGCCAAAGTCAGGCCAACTCTGGAAACACCATATATTTT.